A single sample is the source of the 30 T cell receptor beta chains below, sequenced in a study of T cell responses to AZD1222 COVID-19 vaccine. The table came from immunoSEQ multiplex PCR; TCRdb's copy has only in-frame clones and leaves some out. The sample has some 120,000 clones; approximately 88% are singletons. The sequencing here drew on peripheral blood, taken on day 0 of MenACWY control vaccination. All receptors derive from an adult in good health.

The chain joins TRBV29-1 to TRBJ2-7, with a tentative D call TRBD1 (6 bases). Germline CDR1 SQVTM, CDR2 ANQGSEA. This CDR3 has 15 amino acids. V was pared by 4 bases and J by 5 bases, with 21 bases between. The CDR3 DNA sequence: TGCAGCGTTGGCGGGCTCTACAGGGTTCAGAACGAGCAGTACTTC. Its translation: CSVGGLYRVQNEQYF.

The V call is TRBV7-2, the J call TRBJ2-6; D gene unclear. Germline loops: CDR1 SGHTA, CDR2 FQGNSA. This CDR3 contains 14 residues. The V end lost 6 bases, the J end lost 0 bases, and 6 bases lay between the germline ends. The DNA of the CDR3 is TGTGCCAGCAGTCTTAGCTCTGGGGCCAACGTCCTGACTTTC. This sequence encodes CASSLSSGANVLTF.

The chain employs TRBV4-1 and TRBJ2-1; D not resolved. This CDR3 is 15 amino acids long. The V end lost 1 base, the J end lost 0 bases, and 7 bases lay between the germline ends. From germline, CDR1 is MGHRA and CDR2 YSYEKL. CDR3 DNA: TGCGCCAGCAGCCAAGTATCAGCCTCCTACAATGAGCAGTTCTTC. It translates to CASSQVSASYNEQFF.

In DNA form, the CDR3 reads TGTGCCAGCAGCCGCGTTTGGAATCAGCCCCAGCATTTT. Its protein product is CASSRVWNQPQHF. This chain uses TRBV5-6 with TRBJ1-5; no clear D. The germline V and J ends were trimmed by 4 bases and 4 bases, with 9 bases remaining between them. Germline assignment: CDR1 SGHDT and CDR2 YYEEEE. The CDR3 consists of 13 residues.

This rearrangement joins TRBV7-2 to TRBJ2-7; 8 bases align to TRBD1. J gave up 2 bases and V 1 base, and 13 bases lay outside the gene matches. CDR1 is SGHTA, CDR2 FQGNSA, per germline. The length of the CDR3 is 18 residues. The CDR3 DNA reads TGTGCCAGCAGCTTAGGGTGGCAGGGGGCGCGAGGCCCCTACGAGCAGTACTTC. This translates into CASSLGWQGARGPYEQYF.

This clone came up once. CDR3 sequence (DNA): TGTGCCAGTAGGGGAAGGGGCAGGGGCAAACCGAGGGACACCGGGGAGCTGTTTTTT. As protein: CASRGRGRGKPRDTGELFF. The chain couples TRBV19 to TRBJ2-2; D may be TRBD1 (6 bases). CDR3 length: 19 residues. Germline V gives CDR1 LNHDA, CDR2 SQIVND (reference sequence). V was clipped by 6 bases and J by 3 bases, with 26 bases between them.

The chain employs TRBV18 and TRBJ2-7, with D perhaps TRBD1 (6 bases). Trimming pared 3 bases from V and 2 bases from J, leaving 11 bases between. The CDR3 consists of 14 residues. Germline-derived CDR1 and CDR2 are KGHSH and LQKENI. DNA of the CDR3: TGTGCCAGCTCACCGCAGGGGTCCCCCTACGAGCAGTACTTC. Its translation is CASSPQGSPYEQYF.

J is TRBJ1-2 and V is TRBV5-1, with D possibly TRBD1 on 5 matching bases. The CDR3 covers 13 residues. V shed 5 bases and J shed 2 bases, with 10 bases lying between them. Looked up from germline, CDR1 is SGHRS and CDR2 is YFSETQ. The CDR3 coding sequence is TGCGCCAGCAGACAGGACCTCAACTATGGCTACACCTTC. This translates into CASRQDLNYGYTF.

V usage is TRBV7-9 and J usage is TRBJ2-1; D is uncertain. From germline, CDR1 is SEHNR and CDR2 FQNEAQ (reference sequence). The CDR3 covers 13 residues. V lost 10 bases, J lost 5 bases, and 15 bases lay in between. For the CDR3, the DNA is TGTGCCACCGGGTGGGATAGAAACAATGAGCAGTTCTTC. It specifies CATGWDRNNEQFF.

The rearrangement uses TRBV18 and TRBJ2-5, with 10 bases fitting TRBD1. The germline V gene encodes CDR1 KGHSH and CDR2 LQKENI. Unmatched junction bases numbered 14, after V lost 6 bases and J lost 7 bases. The CDR3 is 16 amino acids. The CDR3 nucleotides read TGTGCCAGCTCCGCCGCGGAGACAGGGGGCGAGGGGACCCAGTACTTC. This codes for CASSAAETGGEGTQYF.

The J gene is TRBJ2-3, the V gene TRBV14; D unresolved. The germline gives CDR1 SGHDN, CDR2 FVKESK. This CDR3 has 15 residues. V gave up 4 bases and J gave up 2 bases, with 13 bases separating them. CDR3 loop: CASSPFGQITDTQYF. In nucleotides, the CDR3 is TGTGCCAGCAGCCCCTTTGGGCAGATCACAGATACGCAGTATTTT. Filled out from reference TRBV14 and TRBJ2-3, the complete variable domain reads EAGVTQFPSHSVIEKGQTVTLRCDPISGHDNLYWYRRVMGKEIKFLLHFVKESKQDESGMPNNRFLAERTGGTYSTLKVQPAELEDSGVYFCASSPFGQITDTQYFGPGTRLTVL.

This chain connects TRBV28 to TRBJ1-2; D is ambiguous. Germline V gives CDR1 MDHEN, CDR2 SYDVKM. The CDR3 spans 11 residues. The germline V and J ends were trimmed by 6 bases and 8 bases, with 10 bases remaining between them. For the CDR3, the DNA is TGTGCCAGCAGGGGAGCGGGGGGCTACACCTTC. This gives the protein CASRGAGGYTF.

The V call is TRBV5-4, the J call TRBJ1-4; D gene unclear. CDR1 and CDR2 (germline): SGHNT, YYREEE (reference sequence). The CDR3 is made up of 11 amino acids. The V and J ends lost 2 bases and 4 bases respectively, with 0 bases between them. CDR3: CASSFNEKLFF. In DNA, the CDR3 is TGTGCCAGCAGCTTTAATGAAAAACTGTTTTTT.

This clone was counted a single time. The gene calls are TRBV5-1 and TRBJ2-7, with TRBD2 as a possible D gene (6 bases). This CDR3 comprises 15 residues. The germline V gene has CDR1 SGHRS and CDR2 YFSETQ. Trimming removed 4 bases from V and 4 bases from J, with 18 bases in between. CDR3 loop: CASSPRMGGRYEQYF. Written as DNA, the CDR3 is TGCGCCAGCAGCCCACGGATGGGGGGAAGATACGAGCAGTACTTC.

This chain links TRBV10-1 with TRBJ2-3, with D perhaps matching TRBD1 or TRBD2 (5 bases each). V lost 6 bases, J lost 0 bases, and 10 bases lay in between. This CDR3 comprises 14 residues. The germline V gene encodes CDR1 WNHNN and CDR2 SYGVQD (reference sequence). The CDR3 sequence: CASRGESSTDTQYF. The CDR3 DNA sequence: TGCGCCAGCAGGGGGGAAAGTAGCACAGATACGCAGTATTTT.

CDR3 DNA sequence: TGTGCCAGTCAAGTTACGAACACCGGGGAGCTGTTTTTT. Translation: CASQVTNTGELFF. The chain joins TRBV28 to TRBJ2-2; D is unclear. Germline-derived CDR1 and CDR2 are MDHEN and SYDVKM. V was cut by 9 bases and J by 0 bases, with 8 bases left in between. The CDR3 extends over 13 amino acids.

In its sample, this clone was seen once. The chain uses TRBV28 and TRBJ1-5; D unclear. This CDR3 is built from 16 residues. The germline V gene has CDR1 MDHEN and CDR2 SYDVKM. V dropped 3 bases and J dropped 1 base, with 13 bases sitting between them. The CDR3 is CASSFSWGGSNQPQHF. The CDR3 DNA reads TGTGCCAGCAGTTTCAGTTGGGGTGGGAGCAATCAGCCCCAGCATTTT.

The rearrangement links TRBV2 to TRBJ1-5; no clear D. V lost 6 bases and J lost 6, with 12 bases in between. The CDR3 loop spans 13 amino acids. Germline loops: CDR1 SNHLY, CDR2 FYNNEI. The DNA for the CDR3 is TGTGCCAGCAGCGAGGACCTCAGTCAGCCCCAGCATTTT. It specifies CASSEDLSQPQHF.

This chain links TRBV4-2 with TRBJ2-5, with 7 bases matching TRBD2. V lost 0 bases to trimming and J lost 5 bases; unmatched junction nucleotides: 3. This CDR3 contains 14 residues. CDR1 is LGHNA, CDR2 YNFKEQ, per germline. CDR3 bases: TGTGCCAGCAGCCAAGATCGGGGAGGGGAGACCCAGTACTTC. Residues: CASSQDRGGETQYF.

The chain recombines TRBV14 with TRBJ1-1, with D uncertain. The CDR3 sequence is 15 residues long. Trimming cost V 4 bases and J 1 base, with 13 bases left between them. Germline V CDR1 and CDR2: SGHDN, FVKESK. CDR3 nucleotides: TGTGCCAGCAGCCCCCAAGGAGGGTGGAACACTGAAGCTTTCTTT. Protein: CASSPQGGWNTEAFF.

In its sample, this clone was seen a few times. This chain joins TRBV7-9 and TRBJ1-5; D perhaps matches TRBD1 (6 bases). In germline, CDR1 is SEHNR, CDR2 FQNEAQ (reference sequence). The V end lost 7 bases, the J end lost 2 bases, and 15 bases lay between the germline ends. This CDR3 region has 15 residues. CDR3 residues: CASTVGGPGNQPQHF. Written as DNA, the CDR3 is TGTGCCAGCACCGTAGGGGGACCGGGCAATCAGCCCCAGCATTTT.

This chain uses TRBV27 with TRBJ1-1; the D gene is possibly TRBD1 (5 bases). The CDR3 extends over 15 amino acids. Trimming shortened V by 6 bases and J by 2 bases, and 16 bases separated the two germline ends. CDR1 and CDR2 from the germline V gene are MNHEY and SMNVEV (reference sequence). This chain's CDR3 is CASSFSAGDNTEAFF. CDR3 sequence (DNA): TGTGCCAGCAGCTTCTCCGCGGGGGACAACACTGAAGCTTTCTTT.

The rearrangement uses TRBV5-1 and TRBJ2-6; the D gene is possibly TRBD1 (6 bases). V shed 6 bases and J shed 0 bases, with 19 bases lying between them. CDR3 length equals 18 residues. Germline V gene sequence: CDR1 SGHRS, CDR2 YFSETQ. CDR3 in amino acids: CASTIFGQLASGANVLTF. DNA for the CDR3: TGCGCCAGCACTATCTTCGGACAGCTTGCCTCTGGGGCCAACGTCCTGACTTTC.

Regarding this clone: At one of its ends the junction is not consistent with the germline gene, which may arise from a read error. This chain joins TRBV7-9 and TRBJ2-6; 7 bases are shared with TRBD1. The germline V gene has CDR1 SEHNR and CDR2 FQNEAQ (reference sequence). CDR3 length: 16 amino acids. The CDR3 protein is CASSLGGGSGANVLTF. Here the CDR3 DNA reads TGTGCCAGCAGTTTAGGGGGCGGCTCTGGGGCCAACGTCCTGACTTTC.

This clone was detected only a few times. The chain recombines TRBV6-5 with TRBJ1-2; the match to TRBD1 covers 8 bases. J lost 4 bases, V lost 8 bases, and 9 bases had no gene match. The germline V gene has CDR1 MNHEY and CDR2 SVGAGI. CDR3 length: 14 amino acids. The CDR3 DNA is TGTGCCAGCGGTAGCAGGGGGCGCGGCTATGGCTACACCTTC. It specifies CASGSRGRGYGYTF.

The CDR3 DNA is TGTGCCAGCAGCCAAGTGTCCCCCCTGGAGGGCACTGAAGCTTTCTTT. It encodes CASSQVSPLEGTEAFF. The chain recombines TRBV4-2 with TRBJ1-1, with no clear D. Germline CDR1 LGHNA, CDR2 YNFKEQ. This CDR3 comprises 16 residues. Trimming stripped 1 base from V and 4 bases from J, with 16 bases between.

This clone was seen only once. The chain carries TRBV11-2 and TRBJ2-7, with D hard to call. The germline V gene encodes CDR1 SGHAT and CDR2 FQNNGV. The ends were cut back, 1 base at V and 6 bases at J, with 19 bases in the middle. CDR3 length equals 16 residues. CDR3 in amino acids: CASSLGSTHGSSEQYF. CDR3 bases: TGTGCCAGCAGCTTAGGTTCCACCCATGGGTCTTCCGAGCAGTACTTC.

J is TRBJ2-2 and V is TRBV27; 12 nucleotides line up with TRBD2. V dropped 3 bases and J dropped 7; count of bases not matched to a gene: 3. Germline V gene sequence: CDR1 MNHEY, CDR2 SMNVEV (reference sequence). This CDR3 region has 15 residues. The chain's CDR3 is CASSLTSGSIGELFF. CDR3 nucleotide sequence: TGTGCCAGCAGTTTGACTAGCGGGAGCATCGGGGAGCTGTTTTTT.

As DNA, the CDR3 is TGTGCCAGCAGCCAATATGGGTACGAGCAGTACTTC. Translating gives CASSQYGYEQYF. V gene TRBV14 combines with J gene TRBJ2-7; D ambiguous. V lost 2 bases and J 4 bases, leaving 6 bases between the germline ends. This CDR3 is 12 amino acids long. Germline loops: CDR1 SGHDN, CDR2 FVKESK.

The chain carries TRBV6-5 and TRBJ2-7, with 10 bases fitting TRBD2. After removal of 6 bases from V and 4 bases from J, the junction contained 6 bases not matched to a gene. From germline, CDR1 is MNHEY and CDR2 SVGAGI. This CDR3 has 14 amino acids. DNA for the CDR3: TGTGCCAGCAGCCCGGGACTAGCGTATTACGAGCAGTACTTC. Translation gives CASSPGLAYYEQYF.